Presented here are 26 T cell receptor beta chains from one specimen sequenced in a study of CD8 T cells in Susac syndrome. An input of roughly 0.5 to 1 ug of RNA was subjected to reverse transcription using random hexamers. TCRdb re-analysed the immunoSEQ multiplex PCR reads in MiXCR, keeping a single row per CDR3 protein. The sample shows some 150,000 distinct CDR3 sequences, around 95% of them seen only once. The specimen sequenced was CD8+ T cells from PBMCs. The receptor source for this set is a human donor with multiple sclerosis.

This clonotype was seen just once. The CDR3 sequence: CASSLGGRSTDTQYF. CDR3 coding DNA: TGCGCCAGCAGCCTTGGGGGACGGAGCACAGATACGCAGTATTTT. V gene TRBV4-1 combines with J gene TRBJ2-3, with D perhaps matching TRBD1 or TRBD2 (5 bases each). V gave up 4 bases and J gave up 0 bases, with 11 bases separating them. Germline CDR1 is MGHRA and CDR2 is YSYEKL. The CDR3 extends over 15 amino acids.

The V and J genes are TRBV6-5 and TRBJ1-6; no clear D gene. Trimming cost V 0 bases and J 7 bases, with 16 bases left between them. This CDR3 has 17 amino acids. Germline-derived CDR1 and CDR2 are MNHEY and SVGAGI. CDR3 protein: CASSYSPGTLSNSPLHF. CDR3 nucleotide sequence: TGTGCCAGCAGTTACTCTCCGGGTACTCTTTCCAATTCACCCCTCCACTTT.

This chain connects TRBV4-1 to TRBJ2-7; TRBD1 might be the D (6 bases). This CDR3 is built from 15 residues. The ends were cut back, 3 bases at V and 0 bases at J, with 12 bases in the middle. Germline V gene lookup returns CDR1 MGHRA and CDR2 YSYEKL. The CDR3 DNA reads as TGCGCCAGCAGCCACCGACAGGACGGCTCCTACGAGCAGTACTTC. It encodes CASSHRQDGSYEQYF.

V usage is TRBV4-1 and J usage is TRBJ2-1; D call uncertain. The germline V and J ends were trimmed by 0 bases and 4 bases, with 10 bases remaining between them. The CDR3 covers 15 residues. Germline V gene sequence: CDR1 MGHRA, CDR2 YSYEKL. The CDR3 here is CASSQDTPKYNEQFF. In DNA, the CDR3 is TGCGCCAGCAGCCAAGATACGCCCAAGTACAATGAGCAGTTCTTC.

V gene TRBV30 combines with J gene TRBJ1-1, with D possibly being TRBD1 (6 bases). The CDR3 has 12 amino acids. With 3 bases removed from V and 4 bases from J, the gap between germline ends came to 9 bases. Germline loops: CDR1 GTSNPN, CDR2 SVGIG (reference sequence). CDR3 residues: CAWSLTGTEAFF. CDR3 in DNA: TGTGCCTGGAGCCTGACAGGCACTGAAGCTTTCTTT.

The sample holds one count of this clonotype. V is TRBV9 and J is TRBJ2-5, with D perhaps matching TRBD2 (5 bases). Germline CDR1 is SGDLS and CDR2 is YYNGEE. This CDR3 has 13 residues. With 4 bases removed from V and 5 bases from J, the gap between germline ends came to 12 bases. The CDR3 protein is CASSTAAGETQYF. The CDR3 DNA follows: TGTGCCAGCAGCACAGCGGCTGGGGAGACCCAGTACTTC.

This chain links TRBV9 with TRBJ1-1; a possible D gene is TRBD1 (6 bases). The CDR3 sequence is 15 residues long. V dropped 0 bases and J dropped 4 bases, with 13 bases sitting between them. CDR1 and CDR2 (germline): SGDLS, YYNGEE. The CDR3 region has the DNA TGTGCCAGCAGCGTAGATGGGACATGGCGCACTGAAGCTTTCTTT. Protein: CASSVDGTWRTEAFF.

This clonotype was seen just once. The chain employs TRBV9 and TRBJ2-3; D is tentatively TRBD1 or TRBD2 (5 bases each). The CDR3 extends over 19 amino acids. V was shortened by 2 bases and J by 0 bases, with 22 bases between the two germline ends. The germline CDR1 and CDR2 sequences are SGDLS and YYNGEE. As DNA, the CDR3 is TGTGCCAGCAGCGTTCATACGGGCGTAAGGGGAGCTAGCACAGATACGCAGTATTTT. Translating gives CASSVHTGVRGASTDTQYF. Drawing the rest from reference TRBV9 and TRBJ2-3, the complete variable domain is DSGVTQTPKHLITATGQRVTLRCSPRSGDLSVYWYQQSLDQGLQFLIQYYNGEERAKGNILERFSAQQFPDLHSELNLSSLELGDSALYFCASSVHTGVRGASTDTQYFGPGTRLTVL.

This rearrangement joins TRBV7-8 to TRBJ2-1; TRBD2 matches at 8 bases. Germline V gene data show CDR1 as SGHVS and CDR2 as FQNEAQ. V trimming: 4 bases; J trimming: 9 bases; junction bases outside the gene matches: 11. CDR3 length: 15 amino acids. The CDR3 DNA sequence: TGTGCCAGCAGCTCCCCCGGGGGGGAATTCCCTGAGCAGTTCTTC. Amino acids: CASSSPGGEFPEQFF.

This chain links TRBV27 with TRBJ2-7; D may match TRBD1 or TRBD2 (5 bases each). Germline lookup yields CDR1 MNHEY and CDR2 SMNVEV (reference sequence). This CDR3 spans 14 amino acids. Trimming pared 4 bases from V and 0 bases from J, leaving 10 bases between. The CDR3 DNA is TGTGCCAGCAGTTACGGGGCCATCTCCTACGAGCAGTACTTC. It is translated as CASSYGAISYEQYF.

The gene calls are TRBV13 and TRBJ2-1, with TRBD2 matching 7 bases. The CDR3 loop spans 13 amino acids. Per the germline V gene, CDR1 is PRHDT and CDR2 is FYEKMQ (reference sequence). V lost 0 bases and J lost 8; bases outside the gene matches: 1. The CDR3 nucleotides are TGTGCCAGCAGCTTAGGGACTAGCTATGAGCAGTTCTTC. It translates to CASSLGTSYEQFF.

The chain's CDR3 is CSASDPGISYNEQFF. DNA of the CDR3: TGCAGTGCTAGTGATCCGGGGATCAGCTACAATGAGCAGTTCTTC. The chain joins TRBV20-1 to TRBJ2-1; TRBD2 might be the D (5 bases). Trimming pared 3 bases from V and 3 bases from J, leaving 15 bases between. The CDR3 sequence is 15 residues long. The germline V gene encodes CDR1 DFQATT and CDR2 SNEGSKA (reference sequence).

This rearrangement joins TRBV4-1 to TRBJ2-5, with 7 bases that match TRBD1. Unmatched junction bases numbered 5, after V lost 3 bases and J lost 1 base. This CDR3 has 15 residues. Per germline, CDR1 MGHRA and CDR2 YSYEKL. The CDR3 is CASSQIGQAQETQYF. The CDR3 DNA reads as TGCGCCAGCAGCCAGATCGGACAGGCCCAAGAGACCCAGTACTTC.

The rearrangement uses TRBV4-1 and TRBJ1-5, with a possible D match to TRBD1 (5 bases). V was cut by 4 bases and J by 0 bases, with 10 bases left in between. The germline V gene encodes CDR1 MGHRA and CDR2 YSYEKL. The CDR3 runs 15 residues. CDR3 residues: CASSPRDYSNQPQHF. The CDR3 nucleotides read TGCGCCAGCAGCCCCCGGGACTATAGCAATCAGCCCCAGCATTTT.

V gene TRBV20-1 combines with J gene TRBJ1-2; the D is unclear. V shed 5 bases and J shed 3 bases, with 10 bases lying between them. Germline V gives CDR1 DFQATT, CDR2 SNEGSKA (reference sequence). The CDR3 has 12 residues. CDR3 nucleotides: TGCAGTGCTCTGGTTGTTGACTATGGCTACACCTTC. It is translated as CSALVVDYGYTF.

The chain links TRBV13 to TRBJ2-7; D unresolved. The V and J ends lost 1 base and 4 bases respectively, with 11 bases between them. This CDR3 spans 14 amino acids. Germline V lookup: CDR1 PRHDT, CDR2 FYEKMQ (reference sequence). Written as DNA, the CDR3 is TGTGCCAGCAGCTTAGAGGGCCGATCTTACGAGCAGTACTTC. Encoded protein: CASSLEGRSYEQYF.

In its sample, this clonotype was seen a few times. The chain is built from TRBV7-9 and TRBJ1-4; D possibly corresponds to TRBD1 (5 bases). CDR1 is SEHNR, CDR2 FQNEAQ, per germline (reference sequence). Trimming left V 4 bases short and J 5 bases short, with 14 bases between. The CDR3 sequence is 15 residues long. The CDR3 nucleotides read TGTGCCAGCAGCTACCTTGGGGCTGAGAATGAAAAACTGTTTTTT. Protein sequence: CASSYLGAENEKLFF. The full variable domain, its missing parts supplied by reference TRBV7-9 and TRBJ1-4, is DTGVSQNPRHKITKRGQNVTFRCDPISEHNRLYWYRQTLGQGPEFLTYFQNEAQLEKSRLLSDRFSAERPKGSFSTLEIQRTEQGDSAMYLCASSYLGAENEKLFFGSGTQLSVL.

The V and J genes are TRBV12-3 or TRBV12-4 and TRBJ2-7, with unresolved D. There are 12 residues in the CDR3. Trimming removed 2 bases at V and 6 bases at J, with 8 bases between. The CDR3 DNA reads TGTGCCAGCAGTTTAAGCCCCCGCGAGCAGTACTTC. Translation: CASSLSPREQYF.

The rearrangement links TRBV4-1 to TRBJ2-7; D ambiguous. Germline CDR1 is MGHRA and CDR2 is YSYEKL. The CDR3 is 13 residues long. V was clipped by 2 bases and J by 1 base, with 6 bases between them. CDR3 residues: CASSQSGSYEQYF. The CDR3 region has the DNA TGCGCCAGCAGCCAATCCGGTTCCTACGAGCAGTACTTC.

The rearrangement joins TRBV29-1 to TRBJ1-2, with unresolved D. The CDR3 sequence is 13 residues long. Per the germline V gene, CDR1 is SQVTM and CDR2 is ANQGSEA. V gave up 4 bases and J gave up 2 bases, with 11 bases separating them. CDR3 DNA: TGCAGCGTTGCGGAGACAAAAAACTATGGCTACACCTTC. Translated, it gives CSVAETKNYGYTF.

The DNA of the CDR3 is TGTGCCAGCAGTGAATCCTGGGGGGTTAACTATGGCTACACCTTC. It translates to CASSESWGVNYGYTF. The chain links TRBV2 to TRBJ1-2; the D gene is possibly TRBD1 (5 bases). Trimming took off 2 bases at V and 1 base at J, with 11 bases between the two ends. CDR3 length equals 15 residues. Germline CDR1 reads SNHLY; CDR2 reads FYNNEI.

The chain links TRBV30 to TRBJ2-7; weak D call: TRBD2 (7 bases). Germline assignment: CDR1 GTSNPN and CDR2 SVGIG (reference sequence). The length of the CDR3 is 15 residues. Trimming took 5 bases from V and 3 from J, leaving 20 bases between them. The DNA of the CDR3 is TGTGCCTGGTCCAATAGGGGGGGACCTTACTACGAGCAGTACGTC. Translation gives CAWSNRGGPYYEQYV.

V is TRBV6-6 and J is TRBJ1-5; 11 nucleotides agree with TRBD1. The CDR3 covers 14 residues. CDR1 is MNHNY and CDR2 is SVGAGI in the germline V gene (reference sequence). V trimming: 6 bases; J trimming: 5 bases; junction bases outside the gene matches: 3. CDR3 nucleotide sequence: TGTGCCAGCAGCTGGGACAGGGGGGATCAGCCCCAGCATTTT. This gives the protein CASSWDRGDQPQHF.

The chain combines TRBV18 with TRBJ2-1, with D perhaps matching TRBD2 (6 bases). Trimming shortened V by 2 bases and J by 4 bases, and 12 bases separated the two germline ends. The CDR3 is made up of 15 amino acids. The germline gives CDR1 KGHSH, CDR2 LQKENI. As DNA, the CDR3 is TGTGCCAGCTCACCAGCCGGCGGGGCATACAATGAGCAGTTCTTC. It codes for CASSPAGGAYNEQFF.

The chain employs TRBV11-2 and TRBJ1-1; D is perhaps TRBD1 (6 bases). CDR3 length: 14 amino acids. From germline, CDR1 is SGHAT and CDR2 FQNNGV. V lost 3 bases and J lost 4, with 12 bases in between. CDR3 in amino acids: CASSFVNRATEAFF. CDR3 DNA sequence: TGTGCCAGCAGCTTTGTCAACAGGGCCACTGAAGCTTTCTTT.

This rearrangement joins TRBV9 to TRBJ2-1; D perhaps matches TRBD2 (6 bases). This CDR3 is built from 15 residues. Germline V gives CDR1 SGDLS, CDR2 YYNGEE. Trimming left V 0 bases short and J 7 bases short, with 14 bases between. The CDR3 reads CASSVGAGPGNEQFF. The CDR3 bases are TGTGCCAGCAGCGTAGGTGCGGGGCCGGGGAATGAGCAGTTCTTC. Full variable domain (rest looked up from reference TRBV9 and TRBJ2-1): DSGVTQTPKHLITATGQRVTLRCSPRSGDLSVYWYQQSLDQGLQFLIQYYNGEERAKGNILERFSAQQFPDLHSELNLSSLELGDSALYFCASSVGAGPGNEQFFGPGTRLTVL.